This is a list of T cell receptor beta chains from one sample in a study of blood T cell repertoires in COVID-19. Sequencing used immunoSEQ multiplex PCR; TCRdb keeps in-frame clones, though not all of them. The table shows tens of thousands of clones, with roughly 80% occurring only once. The sequenced material came from peripheral blood. Receptors originate from a woman between 65 and 79 years old with active or convalescent COVID-19. The CDR3 runs from the conserved cysteine through the conserved F or W. D genes are given only for firm matches. Clone size, where shown, is once, few, many, or a class for clones that have expanded.

J | length | V | size | D | CDR3 | DNA
TRBJ2-7 | 16 | TRBV4-3 | - | - | CASSQAVGGSLYEQYF | TGCGCCAGCAGCCAAGCGGTAGGGGGTTCCCTCTACGAGCAGTACTTC
TRBJ1-2 | 13 | TRBV19 | - | - | CAKGRGVSYGYTF | TGTGCCAAGGGGAGGGGGGTTAGCTATGGCTACACCTTC
TRBJ2-5 | 14 | TRBV5-1 | - | TRBD1 | CASTTRGQGETQYF | TGCGCCAGCACTACGAGGGGACAGGGAGAGACCCAGTACTTC
TRBJ1-1 | 14 | TRBV11-2 | - | - | CASSLAKGGSEAFF | TGTGCCAGCAGCTTAGCGAAAGGCGGCAGCGAAGCTTTCTTT
TRBJ1-2 | 16 | TRBV5-1 | - | TRBD1 | CASSPASGTGSSGYTF | TGCGCCAGCAGCCCCGCTTCCGGGACAGGGTCGAGTGGCTACACCTTC
TRBJ2-7 | 15 | TRBV2 | - | TRBD1 | CASRDDRGGSYEQYF | TGTGCCAGCAGAGATGACAGGGGAGGATCCTACGAGCAGTACTTC
TRBJ2-3 | 18 | TRBV5-4 | - | TRBD1 | CASSRQGWARTSTDTQYF | TGTGCCAGCAGCAGACAGGGGTGGGCCCGAACTAGCACAGATACGCAGTATTTT
TRBJ1-2 | 15 | TRBV6-5 | - | - | CASSLQGSSNYGYTF | TGTGCCAGCAGTCTTCAGGGTAGTTCTAACTATGGCTACACCTTC
TRBJ2-2 | 15 | TRBV18 | - | TRBD1 | CASSPGTGNTGELFF | TGTGCCAGCTCACCCGGGACAGGGAACACCGGGGAGCTGTTTTTT
TRBJ1-2 | 12 | TRBV29-1 | once | - | CSVDRPNYGYTF | TGCAGCGTTGACAGGCCTAACTATGGCTACACCTTC
TRBJ1-1 | 13 | TRBV7-2 | - | - | CASSSDRNTEAFF | TGTGCCAGCAGCTCGGACAGGAACACTGAAGCTTTCTTT
TRBJ1-1 | 14 | TRBV7-9 | - | - | CASRSGTPNTEAFF | TGTGCCAGCAGGTCCGGGACACCCAACACTGAAGCTTTCTTT
TRBJ1-1 | 12 | TRBV10-3 | once | - | CAIQGVSTEAFF | TGTGCCATACAGGGTGTTAGCACTGAAGCTTTCTTT
TRBJ2-5 | 16 | TRBV7-7 | - | TRBD1 | CASSFRDGQGPETQYF | TGTGCTAGCAGCTTCAGGGACGGACAGGGGCCAGAGACCCAGTACTTC
TRBJ2-3 | 17 | TRBV3-1/TRBV3-2 | once | TRBD2 | CASSLRTSGFSVDTQYF | TGTGCCAGCAGCCTCAGGACTAGCGGGTTCTCGGTAGATACGCAGTATTTT
TRBJ1-2 | 11 | TRBV20-1 | - | - | CSASPGGGYTF | TGCAGTGCCTCCCCCGGCGGCGGCTACACCTTC
TRBJ2-4 | 14 | TRBV7-9 | - | - | CASSEGSAKNIQYF | TGTGCCAGCAGCGAGGGATCGGCCAAAAACATTCAGTACTTC
TRBJ2-5 | 15 | TRBV2 | - | - | CASSPAQGWGETQYF | TGTGCCAGCAGTCCAGCCCAGGGATGGGGTGAGACCCAGTACTTC
TRBJ1-3 | 16 | TRBV5-1 | - | - | CASSSWTDDSGNTIYF | TGCGCCAGCAGCTCCTGGACAGATGACTCTGGAAACACCATATATTTT
TRBJ2-5 | 15 | TRBV29-1 | - | TRBD2 | CSVAFGGYTQETQYF | TGCAGCGTTGCGTTCGGGGGGTACACTCAAGAGACCCAGTACTTC
TRBJ1-2 | 12 | TRBV5-1 | - | - | CASSLDQGSYTF | TGCGCCAGCAGCTTGGACCAGGGGAGCTACACCTTC
TRBJ2-2 | 15 | TRBV7-6 | - | - | CASSLRTSNTGELFF | TGTGCCAGCAGCCTACGGACATCGAACACCGGGGAGCTGTTTTTT
TRBJ1-1 | 14 | TRBV29-1 | - | TRBD1 | CSVTGQGIHTEAFF | TGCAGCGTTACGGGACAGGGGATTCACACTGAAGCTTTCTTT
TRBJ2-7 | 11 | TRBV6-2/TRBV6-3 | - | - | CASSYSLEQYF | TGTGCCAGCAGTTACTCTCTCGAGCAGTACTTC
TRBJ1-4 | 15 | TRBV10-1 | - | - | CASSPEAGKNEKLFF | TGCGCCAGCAGTCCAGAGGCGGGGAAGAATGAAAAACTGTTTTTT
TRBJ1-1 | 15 | TRBV19 | - | - | CASNLIGAMNTEAFF | TGTGCCAGTAACCTTATTGGGGCCATGAACACTGAAGCTTTCTTT
TRBJ2-2 | 15 | TRBV2 | once | TRBD2 | CATTNGLANTGELFF | TGTGCCACCACGAACGGACTAGCGAACACCGGGGAGCTGTTTTTT
TRBJ2-7 | 15 | TRBV10-3 | - | TRBD1 | CAISGLGTGIREQYF | TGTGCCATCAGTGGATTAGGGACAGGGATCCGCGAGCAGTACTTC
TRBJ2-1 | 15 | TRBV7-8 | - | - | CASSLANPDYNEQFF | TGTGCCAGCAGCTTAGCGAACCCAGACTACAATGAGCAGTTCTTC
TRBJ1-5 | 14 | TRBV6-5 | once | TRBD1 | CASSPQGAWGPQHF | TGTGCCAGCAGCCCACAGGGGGCTTGGGGTCCCCAGCATTTT
TRBJ1-1 | 16 | TRBV6-4 | - | TRBD1 | CATRGGTGAVNTEAFF | TGTGCCACTAGAGGGGGGACAGGGGCCGTGAACACTGAAGCTTTCTTT
TRBJ1-1 | 15 | TRBV18 | - | TRBD1 | CASSPPGQRHTEAFF | TGTGCCAGCTCACCACCGGGACAGAGACACACTGAAGCTTTCTTT
TRBJ1-5 | 12 | TRBV6-6 | few | - | CATQGGNQPQHF | TGTGCCACACAGGGAGGCAATCAGCCCCAGCATTTT